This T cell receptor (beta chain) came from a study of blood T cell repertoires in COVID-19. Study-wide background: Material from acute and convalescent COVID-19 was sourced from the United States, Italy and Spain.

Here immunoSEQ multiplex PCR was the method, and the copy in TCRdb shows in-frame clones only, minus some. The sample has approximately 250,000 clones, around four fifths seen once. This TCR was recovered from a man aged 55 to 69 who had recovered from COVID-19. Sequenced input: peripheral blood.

The CDR3 loop reads CASSIVQGPGELFF. The CDR3 region has the DNA TGTGCCAGCAGCATAGTGCAGGGGCCCGGGGAGCTGTTTTTT. This rearrangement joins TRBV5-5 to TRBJ2-2; D may be TRBD1 (6 bases). Trimming cost V 4 bases and J 6 bases, with 13 bases left between them. The CDR3 has 14 residues. Germline assignment: CDR1 SGHKS and CDR2 YYEKEE (reference sequence).